This T cell receptor beta chain was captured by sequencing in a study of regulatory T cells in long-lasting Graves disease. The TCR beta library used iRepertoire HTBI primers with Arm-PCR amplification of CDR3. TCRdb re-analysed the multiplex PCR reads in MiXCR, keeping a single row per CDR3 protein. The sample includes about 610,000 distinct CDR3 sequences, roughly 15% of them seen just once. Many counts were recorded for this clonotype. Time point here: newly diagnosed GD, antithyroid drugs for less than 3 months. RNA from PBMCs was the source of the TCR library. The germline V gene encodes CDR1 SGHTA and CDR2 FQGNSA. J lost 6 bases, V lost 4 bases, and 10 bases had no gene match. The CDR3 totals 16 residues. These data also featured in a second study, about T cells in Graves' hyperthyroidism and ophthalmopathy. In that study: Peripheral blood also featured most of the thyroid clonotypes expanded above 0.001.

The specimen comprised peripheral blood mononuclear cells (PBMCs), sampled at new diagnosis, from a patient treated with antithyroid drugs. The chain recombines TRBV7-2 with TRBJ2-4; TRBD1 aligns across 9 bases. The origin of this receptor is a man in his late teens or twenties with Graves disease. The CDR3, as DNA: TGTGCCAGCAGCTCGGGACAGGGAAGGGGATTAAACATTCAGTACTTC. Amino acids: CASSSGQGRGLNIQYF.